The entry below gives a single T cell receptor (beta chain) sequence along with its context. CDR3 length: 14 amino acids. Germline V CDR1 and CDR2: KGHSH, LQKENI. V was clipped by 6 bases and J by 6 bases, with 17 bases between them. This entry is derived from a study of blood T cell repertoires in COVID-19. Using immunoSEQ multiplex PCR, the repertoire was profiled, and TCRdb retains in-frame clones only, with some absent. The data show about 210,000 clones, 84% seen once. The rearrangement links TRBV18 to TRBJ1-2; maybe TRBD1 (6 bases). The receptor comes from a woman aged 45-65 years with active or convalescent COVID-19. Sequencing was carried out using peripheral blood. CDR3 protein: CASSPRTEPNGYTF. The CDR3, as DNA: TGTGCCAGCTCCCCCCGGACAGAGCCAAATGGCTACACCTTC.